This is a list of T cell receptor beta chains from one sample in a study of blood T cell repertoires in COVID-19. TCRdb's table, derived via immunoSEQ multiplex PCR, lists solely in-frame clones and lacks some. The table includes 55,000 to 85,000 clones, about 80% detected once. The sequencing input was peripheral blood. The receptors originated from an older woman with acute or convalescent COVID-19. CDR3s include the opening cysteine and the closing phenylalanine or tryptophan. Fields, in order: CDR3 protein, CDR3 DNA, V gene, J gene, clone size, CDR3 length, D gene. A D gene is named only where the DNA matches it firmly. Not every row has a clone size; where given, it reads once, few, many or a size class.

CDR3aa: CASTTYGSAYTF; CDR3nt: TGTGCCAGTACCACGTACGGGTCCGCGTACACCTTC; v_gene: TRBV19; j_gene: TRBJ1-2; abundance: .; len: 12; d_gene: .
CDR3aa: CASSPRTSGRGLNTGELFF; CDR3nt: TGTGCCAGCAGCCCCAGGACTAGCGGGAGGGGCCTCAACACCGGGGAGCTGTTTTTT; v_gene: TRBV7-3; j_gene: TRBJ2-2; abundance: .; len: 19; d_gene: TRBD2
CDR3aa: CASSFERRTDTQYF; CDR3nt: TGTGCCAGCAGCTTTGAGCGGAGGACGGATACGCAGTATTTT; v_gene: TRBV7-9; j_gene: TRBJ2-3; abundance: .; len: 14; d_gene: .
CDR3aa: CASMPASGGYNEQFF; CDR3nt: TGTGCCAGCATGCCGGCTAGCGGGGGCTACAATGAACAGTTCTTC; v_gene: TRBV2; j_gene: TRBJ2-1; abundance: .; len: 15; d_gene: TRBD2
CDR3aa: CASTSSSYNEQFF; CDR3nt: TGTGCCAGTACTTCCAGCTCCTACAATGAGCAGTTCTTC; v_gene: TRBV19; j_gene: TRBJ2-1; abundance: few; len: 13; d_gene: .
CDR3aa: CASSISAASTEAFF; CDR3nt: TGTGCCAGTAGTATTTCGGCAGCGAGCACTGAAGCTTTCTTT; v_gene: TRBV19; j_gene: TRBJ1-1; abundance: few; len: 14; d_gene: .
CDR3aa: CASSKGEGGATGELFF; CDR3nt: TGTGCCAGCAGCAAAGGGGAGGGAGGTGCCACCGGGGAGCTGTTTTTT; v_gene: TRBV21-1; j_gene: TRBJ2-2; abundance: .; len: 16; d_gene: .
CDR3aa: CASSPPPGENGYTF; CDR3nt: TGTGCCAGCAGCCCCCCGCCGGGGGAGAATGGCTACACCTTC; v_gene: TRBV6-6; j_gene: TRBJ1-2; abundance: .; len: 14; d_gene: .
CDR3aa: CASSQETGGSPGELFF; CDR3nt: TGTGCCAGCAGCCAAGAGACAGGGGGCAGCCCCGGGGAGCTGTTTTTT; v_gene: TRBV3-1/TRBV3-2; j_gene: TRBJ2-2; abundance: .; len: 16; d_gene: TRBD1
CDR3aa: CASSRRTGTEPDEQYF; CDR3nt: TGCGCCAGCAGCCGCAGGACCGGGACAGAGCCCGACGAGCAGTACTTC; v_gene: TRBV5-1; j_gene: TRBJ2-7; abundance: .; len: 16; d_gene: TRBD1
CDR3aa: CASSPDRTSTDTQYF; CDR3nt: TGTGCCAGCAGCCCCGACAGGACTAGCACAGATACGCAGTATTTT; v_gene: TRBV7-2; j_gene: TRBJ2-3; abundance: .; len: 15; d_gene: .
CDR3aa: CASSLRPPSATSGPSYEQYF; CDR3nt: TGTGCCAGCAGTTTAAGGCCCCCTTCCGCGACTAGCGGGCCTTCGTACGAGCAGTACTTC; v_gene: TRBV27; j_gene: TRBJ2-7; abundance: .; len: 20; d_gene: TRBD2
CDR3aa: CASSIAGTGAYEQYF; CDR3nt: TGTGCCAGTAGTATAGCCGGGACAGGAGCCTACGAGCAGTACTTC; v_gene: TRBV19; j_gene: TRBJ2-7; abundance: .; len: 15; d_gene: TRBD1
CDR3aa: CASSYGTNNQPQHF; CDR3nt: TGTGCCAGCAGTTACGGGACTAACAATCAGCCCCAGCATTTT; v_gene: TRBV6-6; j_gene: TRBJ1-5; abundance: .; len: 14; d_gene: .
CDR3aa: CAAADRTGAPTEQYF; CDR3nt: TGTGCCGCAGCAGACCGGACAGGGGCCCCTACGGAGCAGTACTTC; v_gene: TRBV6-6; j_gene: TRBJ2-7; abundance: .; len: 15; d_gene: TRBD1
CDR3aa: CASSLGSGRPGEQYF; CDR3nt: TGTGCCAGCAGCTTAGGAAGCGGGAGGCCAGGCGAGCAGTACTTC; v_gene: TRBV11-3; j_gene: TRBJ2-7; abundance: once; len: 15; d_gene: TRBD2
CDR3aa: CASSQSYEGGSAAFF; CDR3nt: TGTGCCAGCAGTCAGAGTTACGAAGGCGGATCTGCAGCTTTCTTT; v_gene: TRBV6-5; j_gene: TRBJ1-1; abundance: .; len: 15; d_gene: .
CDR3aa: CASSQPRTGSYEQYF; CDR3nt: TGCGCCAGCAGTCAACCGAGGACAGGCTCCTACGAGCAGTACTTC; v_gene: TRBV5-1; j_gene: TRBJ2-7; abundance: .; len: 15; d_gene: TRBD1
CDR3aa: CASSPPGQGFGGYTF; CDR3nt: TGTGCCAGCAGCCCTCCGGGACAGGGTTTTGGTGGCTACACCTTC; v_gene: TRBV9; j_gene: TRBJ1-2; abundance: .; len: 15; d_gene: TRBD1
CDR3aa: CASSPGTGDSPIQYF; CDR3nt: TGTGCCAGTAGTCCCGGGACAGGGGATTCCCCCATTCAGTACTTC; v_gene: TRBV19; j_gene: TRBJ2-4; abundance: .; len: 15; d_gene: TRBD1
CDR3aa: CASSSRTGYLYGYTF; CDR3nt: TGTGCCAGCAGCTCCCGGACAGGATATCTTTATGGCTACACCTTC; v_gene: TRBV7-2; j_gene: TRBJ1-2; abundance: .; len: 15; d_gene: TRBD1
CDR3aa: CAWSSNSNQPQHF; CDR3nt: TGTGCCTGGAGTTCCAATAGCAATCAGCCCCAGCATTTT; v_gene: TRBV30; j_gene: TRBJ1-5; abundance: few; len: 13; d_gene: .
CDR3aa: CAWSVGGGSSYEQYF; CDR3nt: TGTGCCTGGAGTGTAGGTGGGGGCAGCTCCTACGAGCAGTACTTC; v_gene: TRBV30; j_gene: TRBJ2-7; abundance: .; len: 15; d_gene: .
CDR3aa: CASSRTVNEKLFF; CDR3nt: TGTGCCAGCAGTCGGACAGTTAATGAAAAACTGTTTTTT; v_gene: TRBV27; j_gene: TRBJ1-4; abundance: .; len: 13; d_gene: .
CDR3aa: CASSEGLAGGYNEQFF; CDR3nt: TGTGCCAGTAGTGAGGGGCTAGCGGGAGGATACAATGAGCAGTTCTTC; v_gene: TRBV19; j_gene: TRBJ2-1; abundance: .; len: 16; d_gene: TRBD2